The rows below give T cell receptor beta chains drawn from one sample of a study of cytomegalovirus exposure and HLA in healthy donors. The protocol was immunoSEQ multiplex PCR, while the TCRdb copy is restricted to in-frame clones and leaves out a portion. The sample records 150,000 to 200,000 clones, roughly 80% being singletons. The sample taken for sequencing was PBMCs. The receptors were gathered from a boy younger than 18 in good health and CMV-seronegative. Each CDR3 is given with its conserved first and last residue. Fields, in order: J gene, D gene, V gene, clone size, CDR3 length, CDR3 protein, CDR3 DNA. A D gene is named only where the DNA matches it firmly. Size tells how often a clone was seen (once, few, many) or the class of an expanded clone, and some rows leave it out.

TRBJ1-4	TRBD1	TRBV5-6	NA	13	CASSWTGGEKLFF	TGTGCCAGCAGCTGGACAGGGGGCGAAAAACTGTTTTTT
TRBJ1-5	NA	TRBV6-1	NA	17	CASSEESSYYSNQPQHF	TGTGCCAGCAGTGAAGAGAGCAGCTACTATAGCAATCAGCCCCAGCATTTT
TRBJ1-3	NA	TRBV7-8	NA	15	CASSFSRQAENTIYF	TGTGCCAGCAGCTTCTCACGACAAGCCGAAAACACCATATATTTT
TRBJ2-7	NA	TRBV15	NA	15	CATSTTGTRSYEQYF	TGTGCCACCAGCACCACCGGGACACGATCCTACGAGCAGTACTTC
TRBJ2-2	NA	TRBV27	NA	15	CASRVGHSNTGELFF	TGTGCCAGCAGAGTTGGACATTCGAACACCGGGGAGCTGTTTTTT
TRBJ1-5	NA	TRBV2	NA	12	CASSLADMSQHF	TGTGCCAGCAGCCTGGCCGACATGTCCCAGCATTTT
TRBJ2-1	NA	TRBV7-9	NA	13	CASTGEAYNEQFF	TGTGCCAGCACCGGGGAGGCCTACAATGAGCAGTTCTTC
TRBJ2-5	TRBD2	TRBV15	NA	16	CATSRYSGMRGETQYF	TGTGCCACCAGCAGATATAGCGGGATGAGGGGAGAGACCCAGTACTTC
TRBJ2-2	TRBD1	TRBV5-4	NA	15	CASSINRGNTGELFF	TGTGCCAGCAGCATAAACAGGGGTAACACCGGGGAGCTGTTTTTT
TRBJ2-1	TRBD2	TRBV5-8	NA	18	CASSWTGTSGPNYNEQFF	TGTGCCAGCAGCTGGACCGGGACTAGCGGACCAAACTACAATGAGCAGTTCTTC
TRBJ1-5	NA	TRBV28	NA	15	CASSPREISNQPQHF	TGTGCCAGCAGCCCTAGGGAGATAAGCAATCAGCCCCAGCATTTT
TRBJ1-1	TRBD1	TRBV10-1	NA	15	CASSESTGGNTEAFF	TGCGCCAGCAGTGAGTCTACAGGGGGGAACACTGAAGCTTTCTTT
TRBJ2-7	NA	TRBV30	once	11	CACIQGYEQYF	TGTGCCTGCATACAGGGCTACGAGCAGTACTTC
TRBJ2-3	NA	TRBV2	NA	11	CAIWATDTQYF	TGTGCGATATGGGCCACAGATACGCAGTATTTT
TRBJ2-5	NA	TRBV7-6	NA	15	CASSPVARSPETQYF	TGTGCCAGCAGCCCAGTGGCTAGGAGTCCGGAGACCCAGTACTTC
TRBJ1-5	TRBD1	TRBV2	few	13	CASTVQGGQPQHF	TGTGCCAGCACGGTCCAGGGGGGTCAGCCCCAGCATTTT
TRBJ2-3	NA	TRBV7-9	NA	12	CASRWGADTQYF	TGTGCCAGCCGCTGGGGCGCAGATACGCAGTATTTT
TRBJ2-3	TRBD1	TRBV6-5	once	15	CASRLTGVGTDTQYF	TGTGCCAGCAGATTGACAGGGGTTGGGACAGATACGCAGTATTTT
TRBJ2-7	NA	TRBV7-9	NA	13	CASSLHSLYEQYF	TGTGCCAGCAGCTTACACAGTCTTTACGAGCAGTACTTC
TRBJ2-2	NA	TRBV11-2	NA	18	CASSAQGVGLTNTGELFF	TGTGCCAGCAGCGCCCAAGGGGTTGGACTAACGAACACCGGGGAGCTGTTTTTT
TRBJ2-7	NA	TRBV6-5	NA	14	CASSRQVYSYEQYF	TGTGCCAGCAGCAGACAGGTTTACTCCTACGAGCAGTACTTC
TRBJ1-4	TRBD1	TRBV10-3	NA	14	CAISDQGAAEKLFF	TGTGCCATCAGTGATCAGGGGGCCGCTGAAAAACTGTTTTTT
TRBJ1-2	TRBD1	TRBV9	NA	16	CASSAHKRQGGYGYTF	TGTGCCAGCAGCGCCCACAAGAGACAGGGGGGTTATGGCTACACCTTC
TRBJ2-1	TRBD1	TRBV11-2	NA	17	CASSLGPTGVSYNEQFF	TGTGCCAGCAGCTTAGGTCCCACAGGGGTTTCCTACAATGAGCAGTTCTTC
TRBJ2-1	NA	TRBV19	NA	14	CASSMAGQRGEQFF	TGTGCCAGTAGTATGGCGGGACAGCGCGGGGAGCAGTTCTTC
TRBJ1-1	NA	TRBV7-9	few	12	CASSRPLSEAFF	TGTGCCAGCAGCCGTCCCCTGTCTGAAGCTTTCTTT
TRBJ2-5	NA	TRBV10-3	once	14	CAISGTETQETQYF	TGTGCCATCAGTGGGACAGAAACTCAAGAGACCCAGTACTTC
TRBJ1-1	NA	TRBV10-2	few	12	CASSALNTEAFF	TGCGCCAGCAGTGCACTTAACACTGAAGCTTTCTTT
TRBJ2-7	TRBD1	TRBV7-2	NA	15	CASSPTDRVGNEQYF	TGTGCCAGCAGCCCTACCGACAGGGTGGGCAACGAGCAGTACTTC
TRBJ2-3	TRBD2	TRBV29-1	NA	14	CSSRVSGAADTQYF	TGCAGCTCCCGTGTTAGCGGGGCAGCGGATACGCAGTATTTT
TRBJ1-1	TRBD1	TRBV4-1	NA	17	CASSQDLGQLLNTEAFF	TGCGCCAGCAGCCAAGATTTGGGACAGCTCTTGAACACTGAAGCTTTCTTT
TRBJ1-1	NA	TRBV7-6	NA	16	CASSFLNAGWYTEAFF	TGTGCCAGCAGCTTCCTAAACGCAGGGTGGTACACTGAAGCTTTCTTT